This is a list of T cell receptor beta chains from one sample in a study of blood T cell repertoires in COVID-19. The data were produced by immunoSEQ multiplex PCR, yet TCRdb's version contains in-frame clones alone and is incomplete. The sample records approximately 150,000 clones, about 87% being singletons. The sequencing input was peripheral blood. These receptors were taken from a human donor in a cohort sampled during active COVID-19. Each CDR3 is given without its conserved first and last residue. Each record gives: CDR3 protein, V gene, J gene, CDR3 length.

ASSTRQEAF	TRBV5-6	TRBJ1-1	9
ASRVEGTNTEAF	TRBV6-5	TRBJ1-1	12
ASSEGLKGYGYT	TRBV2	TRBJ1-2	12
ASSARQGPNYEQY	TRBV14	TRBJ2-7	13
ASSLGLAGAARADTQY	TRBV19	TRBJ2-3	16
ASSQVEGQRNTIY	TRBV14	TRBJ1-3	13
ASSIVGREETQY	TRBV19	TRBJ2-5	12
ASSQDRRGEGAEAF	TRBV4-1	TRBJ1-1	14
ASSASRADTEAF	TRBV5-6	TRBJ1-1	12
ASSRQGGYT	TRBV5-5	TRBJ1-2	9
ASSITQGSGYT	TRBV19	TRBJ1-2	11
ASSQDGDREDGYT	TRBV4-1	TRBJ1-2	13
SASGGGYTNTEAF	TRBV20-1	TRBJ1-1	13
ASSLQRGTRRDTQY	TRBV27	TRBJ2-3	14
ASSLNRANYGYT	TRBV5-6	TRBJ1-2	12
ASSQARTVNSPLH	TRBV3-1/TRBV3-2	TRBJ1-6	13
ASSPYRLAGGYTDTQY	TRBV7-2	TRBJ2-3	16
ASSLGSVTGAGEKLF	TRBV5-1	TRBJ1-4	15
ASSLSGGNYNEQF	TRBV13	TRBJ2-1	13
ASSLEQGNYGYT	TRBV7-2	TRBJ1-2	12
ASSLAGIGQPQH	TRBV5-4	TRBJ1-5	12
ASSRTGNTEAF	TRBV6-6	TRBJ1-1	11
ASRTASGNTIY	TRBV6-5	TRBJ1-3	11
ASSIGGLGTDTQY	TRBV5-4	TRBJ2-3	13
ASSLTTGLSYGYT	TRBV7-8	TRBJ1-2	13
ASSLGGEDSPLH	TRBV11-2	TRBJ1-6	12
ASSLDATSLFTDTQY	TRBV5-1	TRBJ2-3	15
ASSLSSGQGRIANYGYT	TRBV5-8	TRBJ1-2	17
ASSNDRGLANYGYT	TRBV21-1	TRBJ1-2	14
ASSLQGGGGANYGYT	TRBV5-4	TRBJ1-2	15
ASSYLGMAQGELF	TRBV6-5	TRBJ1-4	13
ASREQGTGELF	TRBV2	TRBJ2-2	11
ASRTGGVNYGYT	TRBV27	TRBJ1-2	12
ASSLEAESEQY	TRBV5-4	TRBJ2-7	11
ASSSLAGFTGELF	TRBV19	TRBJ2-2	13
ASKTTGGWEQY	TRBV6-5	TRBJ2-7	11
ASSTTGALSYNEQF	TRBV19	TRBJ2-1	14
ASSLVSNYGYT	TRBV12-3/TRBV12-4	TRBJ1-2	11
ASSLDWGQQNTGELF	TRBV5-4	TRBJ2-2	15
ATSREDRTYEQY	TRBV15	TRBJ2-7	12
ASSPSTGDYGYT	TRBV18	TRBJ1-2	12
AWDTNYSNQPQH	TRBV30	TRBJ1-5	12
ASSPDRGGRTGELF	TRBV7-8	TRBJ2-2	14
AISEPTSGTADTSTDTQY	TRBV10-3	TRBJ2-3	18
ASSPLSQGENYGYT	TRBV21-1	TRBJ1-2	14
ASRPEGGQPQH	TRBV12-3/TRBV12-4	TRBJ1-5	11
ATQLARSETQY	TRBV10-3	TRBJ2-5	11
ASSPGQGAYEQY	TRBV18	TRBJ2-7	12